This T cell receptor beta chain was profiled in a study of OX40 agonist ivuxolimab in advanced cancers. Study in general: The patients received agonistic anti-OX40 (CD134) antibody ivuxolimab. Study-wide results and limits: The CD4+ and CD8+ T cells in the blood had expanded clonally by week 6 at 0.1 to 3.0 mg/kg.

This table comes from immunoSEQ multiplex PCR, and its TCRdb copy is limited to in-frame clones, with some not included. This sample has approximately 70,000 clones, with under 95% found just once. Exclusion of a patient followed from autoimmune disease history or systemic immunosuppression. Blood samples were obtained at baseline, cycle 4 day 1, and cycle 7 day 1. Comment on this clone: The antigen remains undetermined.

The CDR3 has 15 residues. Trimming pared 1 base from V and 0 bases from J, leaving 9 bases between. Germline loops: CDR1 LGHNA, CDR2 YSLEER. The chain links TRBV4-3 to TRBJ1-1; no reliable D call. The sequencing used CD4+ or CD8+ T cells sorted from blood, collected in a trial of the OX40 agonist ivuxolimab. The sequence was obtained from an adult with an advanced solid tumor such as melanoma, head and neck, liver or kidney cancer. The CDR3 is CASSQVYKMNTEAFF. The CDR3 DNA reads as TGCGCCAGCAGCCAAGTCTACAAGATGAACACTGAAGCTTTCTTT.